These 32 T cell receptor beta chains originate from one sample sequenced in a study of T cell clonotyping in hematopoietic cell transplantation. Here immunoSEQ multiplex PCR was the method, and the copy in TCRdb shows in-frame clones only, minus some. The table has about 3,300 clones, about 94% seen once; the top ten hold around 1.7%. Time point noted: recipient sample about 28 days before transplant, after cytoreduction. Here the sequenced sample was peripheral blood mononuclear cells, taken before stem cell transplant. The source of these receptors is a woman aged 50 to 60 with chronic myeloid leukemia. Some clones in this sample may be carry-over from other donors' samples.

This rearrangement joins TRBV4-1 to TRBJ1-4, with D hard to call. V lost 3 bases to trimming and J lost 4 bases, with 9 bases between them. This CDR3 is built from 14 residues. The germline V gene has CDR1 MGHRA and CDR2 YSYEKL. The CDR3 coding sequence is TGCGCCAGCAGCCAGCCGCATAATAATGAAAAACTGTTTTTT. Protein sequence: CASSQPHNNEKLFF.

The chain couples TRBV5-1 to TRBJ2-4, with a tentative D call TRBD2 (6 bases). This CDR3 is built from 14 residues. Germline lookup yields CDR1 SGHRS and CDR2 YFSETQ. V gave up 3 bases and J gave up 9 bases, with 16 bases separating them. The CDR3 reads CASSSWGDLGIQYF. The CDR3 nucleotides read TGCGCCAGCAGCTCCTGGGGGGACCTAGGCATTCAGTACTTC. Using reference TRBV5-1 and TRBJ2-4 for the parts outside the CDR3, the full variable domain is KAGVTQTPRYLIKTRGQQVTLSCSPISGHRSVSWYQQTPGQGLQFLFEYFSETQRNKGNFPGRFSGRQFSNSRSEMNVSTLELGDSALYLCASSSWGDLGIQYFGAGTRLSVL.

V gene TRBV7-9 combines with J gene TRBJ2-5; 7 positions match TRBD1. Germline trimming cut 8 bases from V and 2 bases from J; bases unmatched to any gene: 5. This CDR3 has 13 residues. The germline V gene has CDR1 SEHNR and CDR2 FQNEAQ (reference sequence). The CDR3 DNA reads as TGTGCCAGCCGGACAGGTTGGCAAGAGACCCAGTACTTC. This codes for CASRTGWQETQYF.

The chain is built from TRBV5-8 and TRBJ1-3, with D uncertain. This CDR3 is built from 16 residues. Germline CDR1 and CDR2: SGHTS and YDEGEE. With 2 bases removed from V and 4 bases from J, the gap between germline ends came to 16 bases. CDR3 coding DNA: TGTGCCAGCAGCTTTTACCAGCGGCTCGAGGGAAACACCATATATTTT. Translation: CASSFYQRLEGNTIYF.

This clone was counted once. The V gene is TRBV9, the J gene TRBJ2-6; D remains ambiguous. This CDR3 has 14 residues. V was shortened by 3 bases and J by 4 bases, with 8 bases between the two germline ends. CDR1 is SGDLS, CDR2 YYNGEE, per germline. The CDR3 is CASSARVGANVLTF. In nucleotides, the CDR3 is TGTGCCAGCAGCGCTCGGGTGGGGGCCAACGTCCTGACTTTC.

CDR3 amino acids: CASSLEAGSMGYTF. The CDR3 nucleotides read TGCGCCAGCAGCCTCGAGGCAGGGTCTATGGGCTACACCTTC. V gene TRBV4-3 combines with J gene TRBJ1-2; possibly TRBD1 for D (5 bases). This CDR3 has 14 amino acids. Germline lookup yields CDR1 LGHNA and CDR2 YSLEER. Trimming removed 4 bases at V and 8 bases at J, with 17 bases between.

V and J are TRBV7-9 and TRBJ2-7; TRBD1 is a possible D gene (5 bases). This CDR3 has 13 residues. Looked up from germline, CDR1 is SEHNR and CDR2 is FQNEAQ (reference sequence). Trimming left V 5 bases short and J 2 bases short, with 10 bases between. This CDR3 is CASSQGVTYEQYF. In DNA form, the CDR3 reads TGTGCCAGCAGCCAAGGGGTCACCTACGAGCAGTACTTC.

The V call is TRBV30, the J call TRBJ2-5, with TRBD2 matching over 11 bases. CDR3 size: 15 residues. The germline CDR1 and CDR2 sequences are GTSNPN and SVGIG (reference sequence). Germline trimming cut 3 bases from V and 5 bases from J; bases unmatched to any gene: 8. CDR3 in DNA: TGTGCCTGGAGCACTAGCGGGAGAGGAGGGGAGACCCAGTACTTC. Protein: CAWSTSGRGGETQYF.

The chain links TRBV11-2 to TRBJ2-4; D is perhaps TRBD2 (5 bases). This CDR3 spans 15 amino acids. Trimming removed 4 bases from V and 0 bases from J, with 10 bases in between. CDR1 is SGHAT and CDR2 is FQNNGV in the germline V gene. CDR3 nucleotides: TGTGCCAGCAGCTCCCCGGGGAGAGCCAAAAACATTCAGTACTTC. Translated, it gives CASSSPGRAKNIQYF.

In regard to this clone: Compared with germline, one end of the junction differs, possibly owing to a read error. This chain connects TRBV7-2 to TRBJ1-5, with TRBD1 identical over 10 bases. This CDR3 is 16 amino acids long. Per germline, CDR1 SGHTA and CDR2 FQGNSA. The DNA of the CDR3 is TGTGCCAGCAGCGGCCAGCCGACAGGGGGCAACCAGCCCCAGCATTTT. Translated: CASSGQPTGGNQPQHF.

V is TRBV7-2 and J is TRBJ2-1; no clear D gene. The V end was cut by 2 bases, the J end by 7 bases, with 15 bases between. Germline V lookup: CDR1 SGHTA, CDR2 FQGNSA. The CDR3 is 15 amino acids. The CDR3 loop is CASSLTPLLENEQFF. CDR3 DNA: TGTGCCAGCAGCTTAACACCTTTACTGGAGAATGAGCAGTTCTTC. Using reference TRBV7-2 and TRBJ2-1 for the parts outside the CDR3, the full variable domain is GAGVSQSPSNKVTEKGKDVELRCDPISGHTALYWYRQSLGQGLEFLIYFQGNSAPDKSGLPSDRFSAERTGGSVSTLTIQRTQQEDSAVYLCASSLTPLLENEQFFGPGTRLTVL.

The V gene is TRBV4-3, the J gene TRBJ1-2; the match to TRBD1 covers 8 bases. After removal of 2 bases from V and 8 bases from J, the junction contained 13 bases not matched to a gene. This CDR3 spans 16 amino acids. The germline CDR1 and CDR2 sequences are LGHNA and YSLEER. CDR3 in DNA: TGCGCCAGCAGCCAACACGGGGGACAGGTGCCGCCCGGCTACACCTTC. Encoded protein: CASSQHGGQVPPGYTF.

Written as DNA, the CDR3 is TGTGCCAGCAGCTTCTGGGACAGGGGAGGAGGCTACACCTTC. Translated: CASSFWDRGGGYTF. This sequence joins TRBV7-2 and TRBJ1-2; 10 bases align to TRBD1. CDR3 length: 14 residues. Germline CDR1 reads SGHTA; CDR2 reads FQGNSA. V was clipped by 3 bases and J by 8 bases; unmatched bases: 6.

This clone was seen once. This chain links TRBV19 with TRBJ2-6, with D maybe TRBD1 (5 bases). CDR3 length: 16 residues. The V gene lost 3 bases and the J gene lost 1 base, with 10 bases spanning the gap. CDR1 is LNHDA and CDR2 is SQIVND in the germline V gene (reference sequence). The CDR3 sequence is CASSIDSKSGANVLTF. The DNA of the CDR3 is TGTGCCAGTAGTATTGACAGCAAGTCTGGGGCCAACGTCCTGACTTTC. Filled out from reference TRBV19 and TRBJ2-6, the complete variable domain reads DGGITQSPKYLFRKEGQNVTLSCEQNLNHDAMYWYRQDPGQGLRLIYYSQIVNDFQKGDIAEGYSVSREKKESFPLTVTSAQKNPTAFYLCASSIDSKSGANVLTFGAGSRLTVL.

The DNA of the CDR3 is TGTGCCAGCAGTTCCAACCGGGCCGGAGCTTATGGCTACACCTTC. This encodes CASSSNRAGAYGYTF. This chain joins TRBV6-5 and TRBJ1-2; D remains ambiguous. Germline lookup yields CDR1 MNHEY and CDR2 SVGAGI. There are 15 residues in the CDR3. The V gene lost 4 bases and the J gene lost 5 bases, with 17 bases spanning the gap.

The chain employs TRBV9 and TRBJ2-1; D may be TRBD1 (11 bases). The CDR3 extends over 17 amino acids. The V end was cut by 4 bases, the J end by 14 bases, with 31 bases between. Germline V gene sequence: CDR1 SGDLS, CDR2 YYNGEE. The CDR3 nucleotides are TGTGCCAGCAGCTCCGGGACAGGGGGTATTAGCGGGGGGAGGGAGTTCTTC. Its translation: CASSSGTGGISGGREFF.

J is TRBJ2-5 and V is TRBV5-1; D remains unclear. The CDR3 sequence is 14 residues long. Germline CDR1 is SGHRS and CDR2 is YFSETQ. Between the trimmed V and J ends, which lost 2 bases and 4 bases, there was a span of 12 bases. CDR3 amino acids: CASSLLDAGETQYF. In nucleotides, the CDR3 is TGCGCCAGCAGCTTACTGGACGCCGGAGAGACCCAGTACTTC.

The chain combines TRBV28 with TRBJ1-5; D uncertain. The CDR3 has 13 amino acids. CDR1 is MDHEN, CDR2 SYDVKM, per germline. The V end lost 4 bases, the J end lost 9 bases, and 13 bases lay between the germline ends. DNA of the CDR3: TGTGCCAGCAGTTCCCCCCCAACGAGGCCCCAGCATTTT. It is translated as CASSSPPTRPQHF.

The V and J genes are TRBV28 and TRBJ2-7; D tentatively fits TRBD1 or TRBD2 (6 bases each). This CDR3 has 15 residues. Trimming cost V 5 bases and J 4 bases, with 18 bases left between them. Germline lookup yields CDR1 MDHEN and CDR2 SYDVKM. CDR3 protein: CASSPAGQGIYEQYF. The CDR3 DNA reads as TGTGCCAGCAGTCCCGCGGGGCAGGGGATATACGAGCAGTACTTC. The full variable domain, with the rest looked up from reference TRBV28 and TRBJ2-7, is DVKVTQSSRYLVKRTGEKVFLECVQDMDHENMFWYRQDPGLGLRLIYFSYDVKMKEKGDIPEGYSVSREKKERFSLILESASTNQTSMYLCASSPAGQGIYEQYFGPGTRLTVT.

The gene calls are TRBV7-2 and TRBJ1-1, with 7 bases that match TRBD1. The CDR3 covers 15 residues. Germline V gives CDR1 SGHTA, CDR2 FQGNSA. Trimming removed 4 bases from V and 4 bases from J; junction bases left unmatched: 9. This CDR3 reads CASSSISDRATEAFF. In DNA, the CDR3 is TGTGCCAGCAGCTCTATATCTGACAGGGCCACTGAAGCTTTCTTT.

In DNA, the CDR3 is TGTGCCACAACGAGGGGGGGCTGGAACAATCAGCCCCAGCATTTT. Translated, it gives CATTRGGWNNQPQHF. The chain combines TRBV28 with TRBJ1-5, with D possibly being TRBD1 (6 bases). The CDR3 extends over 15 amino acids. The ends were cut back, 10 bases at V and 3 bases at J, with 19 bases in the middle. The germline gives CDR1 MDHEN, CDR2 SYDVKM.

DNA for the CDR3: TGTGCCAGCAGCTTATGGGGGGCTGTGAACACTGAAGCTTTCTTT. This translates into CASSLWGAVNTEAFF. The chain links TRBV7-2 to TRBJ1-1; D perhaps matches TRBD1 (6 bases). CDR1 SGHTA and CDR2 FQGNSA come from the germline V gene. This CDR3 comprises 15 residues. V was pared by 2 bases and J by 0 bases, with 10 bases between.

This chain uses TRBV7-6 with TRBJ2-3; 9 bases match TRBD1. CDR1 and CDR2 from the germline V gene are SGHVS and FNYEAQ. The CDR3 is made up of 16 amino acids. The ends lost 5 bases at V and 2 bases at J; junction bases unmatched: 8. DNA for the CDR3: TGTGCCAGCAGCCCCACCGGGACAGGGCTCACAGATACGCAGTATTTT. This encodes CASSPTGTGLTDTQYF. Looking up the rest from reference TRBV7-6 and TRBJ2-3 gives the full variable domain: GAGVSQSPRYKVTKRGQDVALRCDPISGHVSLYWYRQALGQGPEFLTYFNYEAQQDKSGLPNDRFSAERPEGSISTLTIQRTEQRDSAMYRCASSPTGTGLTDTQYFGPGTRLTVL.

This clone was counted once. The rearrangement joins TRBV5-6 to TRBJ1-5; D is unclear. V was shortened by 1 base and J by 0 bases, with 8 bases between the two germline ends. This CDR3 spans 15 amino acids. Germline values: CDR1 SGHDT, CDR2 YYEEEE. CDR3 in amino acids: CASSLWVYSNQPQHF. The CDR3 DNA follows: TGTGCCAGCAGCTTGTGGGTATATAGCAATCAGCCCCAGCATTTT.

This chain links TRBV7-2 with TRBJ2-5; 8 nucleotides agree with TRBD2. Per germline, CDR1 SGHTA and CDR2 FQGNSA. The trim removed 3 bases at V and 2 bases at J, leaving 2 bases unmatched. This CDR3 has 14 amino acids. The CDR3 DNA reads TGTGCCAGCAGCTTTCAGCGGGGGCAAGAGACCCAGTACTTC. Translating it yields CASSFQRGQETQYF.

The V call is TRBV28, the J call TRBJ2-7, with D perhaps matching TRBD1 (6 bases). CDR1 is MDHEN, CDR2 SYDVKM, per germline. V was cut by 3 bases and J by 2 bases, with 20 bases left in between. There are 17 residues in the CDR3. CDR3 in amino acids: CASSLGPGTKIPYEQYF. CDR3 in DNA: TGTGCCAGCAGTTTGGGACCCGGGACAAAGATTCCCTACGAGCAGTACTTC.

This chain links TRBV25-1 with TRBJ2-5, with TRBD1 identical over 7 bases. Germline CDR1 MGHDK, CDR2 SYGVNS. The CDR3 sequence is 15 residues long. The junction had 7 bases not matched to a gene; V was cut back by 2 bases and J by 4 bases. DNA for the CDR3: TGTGCCAGCAGTGAAGGAAACCACAGGGGAGAGACCCAGTACTTC. Its translation is CASSEGNHRGETQYF. Full variable domain (outside the CDR3, taken from reference TRBV25-1 and TRBJ2-5): EADIYQTPRYLVIGTGKKITLECSQTMGHDKMYWYQQDPGMELHLIHYSYGVNSTEKGDLSSESTVSRIRTEHFPLTLESARPSHTSQYLCASSEGNHRGETQYFGPGTRLLVL.

This sequence joins TRBV7-7 and TRBJ2-2; a weak D match, TRBD1 (5 bases). Trimming pared 5 bases from V and 3 bases from J, leaving 16 bases between. Germline V gives CDR1 SSHAT, CDR2 FNYEAQ (reference sequence). This CDR3 is built from 16 residues. CDR3 coding DNA: TGTGCCAGCAGCCCGCTGCAGGGAATCGACACCGGGGAGCTGTTTTTT. This sequence encodes CASSPLQGIDTGELFF.

The chain employs TRBV7-9 and TRBJ2-3; the D call may be TRBD1 or TRBD2 (5 bases each). Germline V gene sequence: CDR1 SEHNR, CDR2 FQNEAQ (reference sequence). The ends were cut back, 0 bases at V and 8 bases at J, with 9 bases in the middle. The CDR3 is 13 amino acids. The CDR3 is CASSLAARGTQYF. CDR3 DNA sequence: TGTGCCAGCAGCTTAGCGGCGAGGGGTACGCAGTATTTT.

The V gene is TRBV28, the J gene TRBJ2-5; D not resolved. The germline V gene encodes CDR1 MDHEN and CDR2 SYDVKM. Trimming stripped 3 bases from V and 2 bases from J, with 22 bases between. The CDR3 sequence is 18 residues long. For the CDR3, the DNA is TGTGCCAGCAGTTTTGGGTGGGCGGCCGGTCGCATTCAAGAGACCCAGTACTTC. This sequence encodes CASSFGWAAGRIQETQYF.

V gene TRBV5-6 combines with J gene TRBJ1-6, with D tentatively TRBD1 (5 bases). Germline assignment: CDR1 SGHDT and CDR2 YYEEEE. The V and J ends lost 0 bases and 4 bases respectively, with 8 bases between them. The CDR3 loop spans 15 amino acids. The CDR3: CASSLVPGYNSPLHF. In DNA form, the CDR3 reads TGTGCCAGCAGCTTGGTACCAGGGTATAATTCACCCCTCCACTTT.

As concerns this clone: A read error may account for a junction end that differs from germline. V and J are TRBV7-9 and TRBJ2-7; 14 bases line up with TRBD2. Germline CDR1 and CDR2: SEHNR and FQNEAQ (reference sequence). The CDR3 has 15 residues. CDR3 in amino acids: CASNLGTSGGSEQYF. The CDR3 DNA sequence: TGTGCCAGCAACTTAGGGACTAGCGGGGGCAGCGAGCAGTACTTC.